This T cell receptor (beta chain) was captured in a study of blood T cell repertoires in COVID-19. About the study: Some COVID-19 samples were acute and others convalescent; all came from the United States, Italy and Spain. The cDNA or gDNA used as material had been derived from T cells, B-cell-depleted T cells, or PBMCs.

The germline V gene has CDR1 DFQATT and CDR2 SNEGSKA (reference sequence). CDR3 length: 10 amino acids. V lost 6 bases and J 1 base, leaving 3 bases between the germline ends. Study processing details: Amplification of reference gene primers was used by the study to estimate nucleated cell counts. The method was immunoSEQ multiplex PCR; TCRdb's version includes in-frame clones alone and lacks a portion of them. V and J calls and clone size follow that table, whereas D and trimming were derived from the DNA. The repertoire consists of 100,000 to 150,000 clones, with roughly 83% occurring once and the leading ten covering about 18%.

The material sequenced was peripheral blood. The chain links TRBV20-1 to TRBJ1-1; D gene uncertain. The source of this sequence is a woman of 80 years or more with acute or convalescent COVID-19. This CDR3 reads CSARNTEAFF. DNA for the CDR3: TGCAGTGCGAGGAACACTGAAGCTTTCTTT.